Sequencing of this T cell receptor beta chain was carried out in a study of OX40 agonist ivuxolimab in advanced cancers. V lost 5 bases and J 3 bases, leaving 10 bases between the germline ends. CDR1 and CDR2 (germline): LNHDA, SQIVND (reference sequence). The CDR3 has 13 residues. Clones were read by immunoSEQ multiplex PCR, and TCRdb kept only the in-frame ones, dropping some. The sample lists some 70,000 clones, over 85% occurring once. This TCR derives from an adult with an advanced solid tumor such as melanoma, head and neck, liver or kidney cancer. The material was CD4+ or CD8+ T cells sorted from blood, obtained in a trial of the OX40 agonist ivuxolimab. V is TRBV19 and J is TRBJ1-1, with TRBD1 as a possible D gene (6 bases). The CDR3, as DNA: TGTGCCAGTAGTGCCCACAGGGACACTGAAGCTTTCTTT. Protein: CASSAHRDTEAFF.